One sample yielded the 19 T cell receptor beta chains listed below, sequenced in a study of identical twins. Each CDR3 protein is one row after TCRdb ran MiXCR on the 5' RACE reads. This sample has about 700,000 distinct CDR3 sequences, with around 6.1% found just once. Specimen: naive T cells sorted from blood. The receptors stem from a man younger than 35 in good health.

This clonotype was detected many times. The CDR3 reads CSASRGISYEQYF. In DNA form, the CDR3 reads TGCAGTGCGAGCCGAGGCATCTCCTACGAGCAGTACTTC. The chain recombines TRBV20-1 with TRBJ2-7, with D hard to call. V lost 6 bases to trimming and J lost 0 bases, with 12 bases between them. CDR1 is DFQATT and CDR2 is SNEGSKA in the germline V gene (reference sequence). The CDR3 loop spans 13 amino acids.

This clonotype was picked up many times. The J gene is TRBJ1-5, the V gene TRBV12-3 or TRBV12-4; D call uncertain. V lost 2 bases, J lost 4 bases, and 6 bases lay in between. The CDR3 is 13 residues long. The CDR3 reads CASSLSGNQPQHF. In DNA form, the CDR3 reads TGTGCCAGCAGTTTATCTGGAAATCAGCCCCAGCATTTT.

In its sample, this clonotype was seen many times. The rearrangement links TRBV29-1 to TRBJ2-3; the match to TRBD2 covers 11 bases. J was trimmed by 6 bases and V by 3 bases; bases with no gene match: 8. CDR3 length: 15 residues. Germline CDR1 SQVTM, CDR2 ANQGSEA. CDR3 in amino acids: CSVDRLAGGGDTQYF. In nucleotides, the CDR3 is TGCAGCGTTGATCGTCTAGCGGGAGGTGGTGATACGCAGTATTTT.

This clonotype was observed at least ten times. The genes are TRBV7-7 and TRBJ2-2; D gene unclear. The germline V gene encodes CDR1 SSHAT and CDR2 FNYEAQ (reference sequence). The CDR3 runs to 13 residues. V was pared by 0 bases and J by 8 bases, with 7 bases between. The CDR3 region is CASSLAPSGELFF. The CDR3 region has the DNA TGTGCCAGCAGCTTAGCCCCAAGTGGGGAGCTGTTTTTT.

This clonotype was recorded at least ten times. V is TRBV20-1 and J is TRBJ2-3; 10 bases are shared with TRBD2. The CDR3 runs 13 residues. CDR1 and CDR2 (germline): DFQATT, SNEGSKA (reference sequence). For the CDR3, the DNA is TGCACCCCAGGAGCGGGAGGGCCAGATACGCAGTATTTT. Its translation is CTPGAGGPDTQYF.

This clonotype was recorded at least ten times. This sequence joins TRBV10-3 and TRBJ2-2; 11 bases align to TRBD2. V shed 9 bases, J shed 3 bases, and the junction held 6 bases outside the gene matches. Germline CDR1 is ENHRY and CDR2 is SYGVKD. The CDR3 totals 15 residues. For the CDR3, the DNA is TGTGCCATAAGGCTAGCGGGAGGCGACACCGGGGAGCTGTTTTTT. Its translation is CAIRLAGGDTGELFF.

The gene calls are TRBV29-1 and TRBJ2-3; D is tentatively TRBD1 or TRBD2 (7 bases each). V lost 5 bases and J 6 bases, leaving 18 bases between the germline ends. The CDR3 covers 14 residues. The germline CDR1 and CDR2 sequences are SQVTM and ANQGSEA. The CDR3 DNA sequence: TGCAGCGTTTCCCCCAGGGGGGGTCGGGATACGCAGTATTTT. Protein sequence: CSVSPRGGRDTQYF.

This clonotype was counted many times. The chain links TRBV28 to TRBJ2-5, with D possibly matching TRBD1 (5 bases). The CDR3 loop spans 15 amino acids. Looked up from germline, CDR1 is MDHEN and CDR2 is SYDVKM. Trimming left V 4 bases short and J 2 bases short, with 14 bases between. Here the CDR3 DNA reads TGTGCCAGCAGTTCACAGGCGCTGGGACAAGAGACCCAGTACTTC. Its translation is CASSSQALGQETQYF.

This sequence joins TRBV20-1 and TRBJ2-7; maybe TRBD1 (6 bases). Germline V lookup: CDR1 DFQATT, CDR2 SNEGSKA (reference sequence). Trimming pared 2 bases from V and 2 bases from J, leaving 10 bases between. The CDR3 totals 13 residues. CDR3 coding DNA: TGCAGTGCTAGATCGGGACAAACCTACGAGCAGTACTTC. Protein: CSARSGQTYEQYF.

The J gene is TRBJ2-2, the V gene TRBV4-3; D is undetermined. This CDR3 spans 14 amino acids. Trimming left V 2 bases short and J 5 bases short, with 9 bases between. Germline V gene data show CDR1 as LGHNA and CDR2 as YSLEER. CDR3 sequence (DNA): TGCGCCAGCAGCCAAATAAGGAGAACCGGGGAGCTGTTTTTT. It specifies CASSQIRRTGELFF.

This clonotype was found a few times. The chain combines TRBV10-3 with TRBJ2-1; 14 nucleotides match TRBD2. In germline, CDR1 is ENHRY, CDR2 SYGVKD. V trimming: 10 bases; J trimming: 8 bases; junction bases outside the gene matches: 13. The CDR3 runs to 16 residues. This CDR3 reads CATRGSGTSGSDEQFF. In DNA, the CDR3 is TGTGCCACCAGGGGGTCGGGGACTAGCGGGAGCGATGAGCAGTTCTTC.

This clonotype was recorded a few times. CDR3 loop: CASSRTSGSSFF. In DNA form, the CDR3 reads TGTGCCAGCAGTCGGACTAGCGGGAGTTCGTTCTTC. V gene TRBV11-3 combines with J gene TRBJ2-1; the match to TRBD2 covers 13 bases. J was trimmed by 15 bases and V by 6 bases; bases with no gene match: 5. Germline CDR1 and CDR2: SGHNT and YENEEA. This CDR3 has 12 amino acids.

This clonotype was seen many times. The chain joins TRBV28 to TRBJ2-5; 8 nucleotides line up with TRBD1. The CDR3 totals 17 residues. Germline-derived CDR1 and CDR2 are MDHEN and SYDVKM. J gave up 2 bases and V 8 bases, and 16 bases lay outside the gene matches. The CDR3 DNA sequence: TGTGCCAGCTCGACAGGGGTCAGCATCTCCCCTCAAGAGACCCAGTACTTC. This codes for CASSTGVSISPQETQYF.

In its sample, this clonotype was seen many times. The CDR3 DNA reads TGCGCCAGCAGCTTATGGGCGGGGAGCACAGATACGCAGTATTTT. It translates to CASSLWAGSTDTQYF. The chain uses TRBV5-1 and TRBJ2-3; D might be TRBD2 (6 bases). V lost 2 bases to trimming and J lost 0 bases, with 10 bases between them. The CDR3 extends over 15 amino acids. CDR1 is SGHRS, CDR2 YFSETQ, per germline.

The chain uses TRBV20-1 and TRBJ1-1; D gene unclear. The CDR3 covers 13 residues. V shed 7 bases and J shed 3 bases, with 15 bases lying between them. Germline values: CDR1 DFQATT, CDR2 SNEGSKA (reference sequence). Here the CDR3 DNA reads TGCAGTGGACGGGAGGTGAGGGACACTGAAGCTTTCTTT. Amino acids: CSGREVRDTEAFF.

This clonotype was seen many times. This chain uses TRBV5-1 with TRBJ2-1; D is ambiguous. Germline lookup yields CDR1 SGHRS and CDR2 YFSETQ. V lost 2 bases to trimming and J lost 5 bases, with 11 bases between them. The CDR3 spans 14 residues. DNA of the CDR3: TGCGCCAGCAGCTTTCCGTCACCGGACAATGAGCAGTTCTTC. This codes for CASSFPSPDNEQFF.

This clonotype was observed at least ten times. The rearrangement links TRBV20-1 to TRBJ2-3, with TRBD2 matching over 9 bases. V lost 2 bases, J lost 1 base, and 10 bases stayed unmatched. This CDR3 region has 17 residues. CDR1 and CDR2 (germline): DFQATT, SNEGSKA (reference sequence). CDR3 coding DNA: TGCAGTGCTAGACGGCTAGCGGGAAGGATGGGCACAGATACGCAGTATTTT. Amino acid sequence: CSARRLAGRMGTDTQYF.

This clonotype was counted many times. This sequence joins TRBV6-1 and TRBJ1-1; D call uncertain. The CDR3 sequence is 12 residues long. Trimming pared 6 bases from V and 5 bases from J, leaving 10 bases between. Germline values: CDR1 MNHNS, CDR2 SASEGT. The CDR3 sequence is CASSTWGTEAFF. The CDR3 DNA reads as TGTGCCAGCAGCACCTGGGGTACTGAAGCTTTCTTT.

A remark on this clonotype: A much larger clonotype is one base distant, so this may be a read error. The rearrangement links TRBV12-3 or TRBV12-4 to TRBJ2-7; D possibly corresponds to TRBD2 (5 bases). CDR3 length: 17 amino acids. The CDR3 is CASSYSPRQAGPYEQHF. The CDR3 DNA sequence: TGTGCCAGCAGCTACAGTCCCCGGCAGGCGGGCCCCTACGAGCAGCACTTC.